The rows below give T cell receptor beta chains drawn from one sample of a study of CD4+ T cells in melanoma. Repertoires were generated with immunoSEQ multiplex PCR, while TCRdb's copy carries only in-frame clones and drops some. This table holds approximately 20,000 clones, roughly 80% found once. The sample was cells from a culture (not recorded whether cultured in vitro). The receptors originated from a human donor with melanoma. CDR3s include the opening cysteine and the closing phenylalanine or tryptophan. D genes are given only for firm matches. Clone size is shown for a subset of rows, as once, few, many or a class of expanded clone.

TRBV15	TRBJ2-7	-	-	TGTGCCACTTCGGATTATCCTAACTACGAGCAGTACTTC	CATSDYPNYEQYF
TRBV6-5	TRBJ2-7	-	-	TGTGCCAGCACCTTGACCGGGAGCTCCTACGAGCAGTACTTC	CASTLTGSSYEQYF
TRBV7-9	TRBJ1-4	-	-	TGTGCCAGCAGCCGACATTCAACTAATGAAAAACTGTTTTTT	CASSRHSTNEKLFF
TRBV5-4	TRBJ2-2	-	-	TGTGCCAGCAGCTTGTTGTCTTCCGGGTACACCGGGGAGCTGTTTTTT	CASSLLSSGYTGELFF
TRBV30	TRBJ1-2	once	-	TGTGCCTGGGGCAGGGGAAGAGGATCCGTCTATGGCTACACCTTC	CAWGRGRGSVYGYTF
TRBV9	TRBJ1-1	-	-	TGTGCCAGCAGCGTACGATCAGGGAGTACTGAAGCTTTCTTT	CASSVRSGSTEAFF
TRBV6-6	TRBJ2-7	-	-	TGTGCCAGCAGTCCAGGGGGGTACGAGCAGTACTTC	CASSPGGYEQYF
TRBV5-1	TRBJ2-3	-	-	TGCGCCAGCGGTGGGGGTCGGGTCACAGATACGCAGTATTTT	CASGGGRVTDTQYF
TRBV5-1	TRBJ1-6	-	-	TGCGCCAGCAGCTATCGGACGGGATCACCCCTCCACTTT	CASSYRTGSPLHF
TRBV30	TRBJ1-1	medium-sized	-	TGTGCCTGGAGGCACGGGGGGGGGCGAGGAATGAACACTGAAGCTTTCTTT	CAWRHGGGRGMNTEAFF
TRBV10-3	TRBJ2-1	-	TRBD1	TGTGCCAGTACCCGGGACAGTGGACCGAATGAGCAGTTCTTC	CASTRDSGPNEQFF
TRBV29-1	TRBJ2-1	-	TRBD1	TGCAGCGTCCGAGGGACAGGGTCGGGCAATGAGCAGTTCTTC	CSVRGTGSGNEQFF
TRBV6-6	TRBJ2-1	-	-	TGTGCCAGCAGACCCATCCTGAGCTCCTACAATGAGCAGTTCTTC	CASRPILSSYNEQFF
TRBV9	TRBJ1-2	-	-	TGTGCCAGCAGCGTGTTTGCGGGAAACTATGGCTACACCTTC	CASSVFAGNYGYTF
TRBV27	TRBJ1-6	-	-	TGTGCCAGCAGTTTCAGGGAGGGTTCACCCCTCCACTTT	CASSFREGSPLHF